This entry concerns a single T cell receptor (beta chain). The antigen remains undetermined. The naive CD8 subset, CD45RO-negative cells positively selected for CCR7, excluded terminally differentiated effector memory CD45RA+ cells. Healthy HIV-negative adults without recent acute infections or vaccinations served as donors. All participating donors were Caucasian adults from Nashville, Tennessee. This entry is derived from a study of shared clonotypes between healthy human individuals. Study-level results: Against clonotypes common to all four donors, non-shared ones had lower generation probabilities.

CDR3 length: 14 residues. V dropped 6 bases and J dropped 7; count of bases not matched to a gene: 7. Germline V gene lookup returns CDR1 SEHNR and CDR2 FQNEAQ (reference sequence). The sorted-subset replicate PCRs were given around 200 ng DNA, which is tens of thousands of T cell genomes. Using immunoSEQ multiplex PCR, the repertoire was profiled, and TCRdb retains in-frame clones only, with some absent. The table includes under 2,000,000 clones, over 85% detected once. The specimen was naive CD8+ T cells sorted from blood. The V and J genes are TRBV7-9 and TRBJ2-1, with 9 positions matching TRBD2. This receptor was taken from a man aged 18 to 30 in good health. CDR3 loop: CASSPSGVTNEQFF. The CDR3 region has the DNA TGTGCCAGCAGTCCTAGCGGGGTTACGAATGAGCAGTTCTTC.